This T cell receptor (beta chain) derives from a study of cytomegalovirus exposure and HLA in healthy donors. Findings and limits, study-wide: Most likely, a cluster of highly shared sequence variants arose as a sequencing artifact. There were around 160 TCR beta chains listed as cytomegalovirus-associated. Reports state that TCR beta sequences accurately predicted most subjects' HLA-A and HLA-B alleles.

This CDR3 is built from 14 residues. The germline V gene has CDR1 GTSNPN and CDR2 SVGIG (reference sequence). The V gene lost 4 bases and the J gene lost 7 bases, with 17 bases spanning the gap. Notes on this clone: Its antigen remains unidentified.

Primers included in the PCR were 60 Vbeta and 13 Jbeta primers. Original data processing: Later analysis identified some 88 million unique TCR beta chains, roughly 11 million shared. Assay: immunoSEQ multiplex PCR; the TCRdb copy retains only in-frame clones and omits some. That table gives V, J and clone size, and the DNA gave D and trimming. The sample carries some 120,000 clones, roughly 69% recorded once. The receptor comes from a human donor in good health. The gene calls are TRBV30 and TRBJ1-5, with D possibly being TRBD1 (5 bases). Input material: PBMCs. CDR3 in amino acids: CAWTLGGGGQPQHF. The CDR3 bases are TGTGCCTGGACTCTTGGGGGGGGAGGCCAGCCCCAGCATTTT.